Listed here are 25 T cell receptor beta chains from one sample, sequenced in a study of blood T cell repertoires in COVID-19. This table comes from immunoSEQ multiplex PCR, and its TCRdb copy is limited to in-frame clones, with some not included. The sample has roughly 49,000 clones; around 86% are singletons. Material: peripheral blood. The receptors here all came from a man in his fifties or sixties with active COVID-19.

The chain couples TRBV18 to TRBJ1-1; TRBD1 aligns across 7 bases. Germline lookup yields CDR1 KGHSH and CDR2 LQKENI. The CDR3 is made up of 12 amino acids. Germline trimming cut 3 bases from V and 8 bases from J; bases unmatched to any gene: 3. CDR3: CASSPDRKEAFF. Written as DNA, the CDR3 is TGTGCCAGCTCACCGGACAGGAAAGAAGCTTTCTTT.

This rearrangement joins TRBV20-1 to TRBJ1-4; D is undetermined. This CDR3 is 13 amino acids long. Trimming took off 3 bases at V and 0 bases at J, with 5 bases between the two ends. Per the germline V gene, CDR1 is DFQATT and CDR2 is SNEGSKA (reference sequence). CDR3 DNA: TGCAGTGCTAGTGGCGCAACTAATGAAAAACTGTTTTTT. It translates to CSASGATNEKLFF.

The rearrangement joins TRBV7-6 to TRBJ2-2, with TRBD1 matching over 9 bases. Losses at the gene ends were 5 bases for V and 4 bases for J; bases not matched to a gene: 8. The CDR3 has 16 residues. The germline CDR1 and CDR2 sequences are SGHVS and FNYEAQ. This CDR3 reads CASSPRQGGGTGELFF. The CDR3 DNA reads TGTGCCAGCAGCCCTCGACAGGGGGGCGGCACCGGGGAGCTGTTTTTT.

The chain combines TRBV7-8 with TRBJ2-7; D perhaps matches TRBD2 (6 bases). Per the germline V gene, CDR1 is SGHVS and CDR2 is FQNEAQ. The CDR3 totals 16 residues. V was shortened by 2 bases and J by 2 bases, with 16 bases between the two germline ends. The CDR3 region is CASSLRGGAGPYEQYF. CDR3 nucleotides: TGTGCCAGCAGCTTAAGAGGAGGGGCAGGGCCCTACGAGCAGTACTTC. The complete variable domain, with remaining parts taken from reference TRBV7-8 and TRBJ2-7, reads GAGVSQSPRYKVAKRGQDVALRCDPISGHVSLFWYQQALGQGPEFLTYFQNEAQLDKSGLPSDRFFAERPEGSVSTLKIQRTQQEDSAVYLCASSLRGGAGPYEQYFGPGTRLTVT.

The rearrangement uses TRBV2 and TRBJ1-6; no definite D call. From germline, CDR1 is SNHLY and CDR2 FYNNEI. The CDR3 sequence is 12 residues long. Trimming removed 6 bases from V and 9 bases from J, with 9 bases in between. Here the CDR3 DNA reads TGTGCCAGCAGCCTGGGCCGTTCACCCCTCCACTTT. Translating gives CASSLGRSPLHF.

The rearrangement uses TRBV23-1 and TRBJ2-7; tentative D call: TRBD2 (7 bases). TRBV23-1 is treated as an ORF (open reading frame) with a function not yet certain. Deletions cut 7 bases from V and 7 bases from J, with 23 bases between. This CDR3 has 15 amino acids. The CDR3, as DNA: TGCGCCAGCACATCAAGCGGGACACCCTTTTGGGAGCAGTACTTC. This codes for CASTSSGTPFWEQYF.

The chain recombines TRBV10-3 with TRBJ2-1; a weak D match, TRBD2 (7 bases). This CDR3 has 13 residues. Germline CDR1 is ENHRY and CDR2 is SYGVKD. Trimming shortened V by 7 bases and J by 8 bases, and 15 bases separated the two germline ends. The CDR3 sequence is CAITRGGDDEQFF. In DNA, the CDR3 is TGTGCCATCACCCGAGGGGGGGACGATGAGCAGTTCTTC.

The chain couples TRBV27 to TRBJ2-5; 8 bases map to TRBD2. Losses at the gene ends were 6 bases for V and 5 bases for J; bases not matched to a gene: 14. CDR1 is MNHEY, CDR2 SMNVEV, per germline (reference sequence). The CDR3 sequence is 16 residues long. The CDR3 DNA is TGTGCCAGCAGCCGCCGGGAGGGAGGCGCTGTGGAGACCCAGTACTTC. It codes for CASSRREGGAVETQYF.

To note about this clone: The sample has other DNA sequences that encode this CDR3 too. The rearrangement links TRBV15 to TRBJ1-2; 7 nucleotides align to TRBD1. The CDR3 is made up of 14 amino acids. V lost 2 bases and J lost 4; bases outside the gene matches: 4. Germline V lookup: CDR1 LNHNV, CDR2 YYDKDF (reference sequence). The CDR3 coding sequence is TGTGCCACCAGCAGACGGACAGGCGCCTATGGCTACACCTTC. Encoded protein: CATSRRTGAYGYTF.

This CDR3 reads CASSQDMGTGTSGQETQYF. CDR3 nucleotide sequence: TGTGCCAGCAGCCAAGACATGGGGACGGGGACTAGCGGGCAAGAGACCCAGTACTTC. The rearrangement joins TRBV3-1 (or the pseudogene TRBV3-2) to TRBJ2-5; 12 bases match TRBD2. The trim removed 0 bases at V and 2 bases at J, leaving 10 bases unmatched. The length of the CDR3 is 19 residues. CDR1 is LGHDT, CDR2 YNNKEL, per germline (reference sequence).

The chain carries TRBV2 and TRBJ2-1, with TRBD1 matching 9 bases. There are 15 residues in the CDR3. V was clipped by 4 bases and J by 2 bases; unmatched bases: 3. Germline V gene data show CDR1 as SNHLY and CDR2 as FYNNEI. The CDR3 DNA is TGTGCCAGCAGTGCGGACAGGGGCGCCTACAATGAGCAGTTCTTC. It yields the protein CASSADRGAYNEQFF. Variable domain in full (rest from reference TRBV2 and TRBJ2-1): EPEVTQTPSHQVTQMGQEVILRCVPISNHLYFYWYRQILGQKVEFLVSFYNNEISEKSEIFDDQFSVERPDGSNFTLKIRSTKLEDSAMYFCASSADRGAYNEQFFGPGTRLTVL.

CDR3 DNA: TGTGCCAGCAGTCGTTTGGCGGGGGGCCCAGATACGCAGTATTTT. Protein product: CASSRLAGGPDTQYF. The chain recombines TRBV6-2 or TRBV6-3 with TRBJ2-3; 8 positions agree with TRBD2. Trimming cost V 5 bases and J 4 bases; bases outside gene matches: 8. Germline CDR1 reads MNHEY; CDR2 reads SVGEGT. The CDR3 consists of 15 residues.

This CDR3 is CASSQGDRGYEQYF. In DNA form, the CDR3 reads TGCGCCAGCAGCCAAGGAGACAGGGGGTACGAGCAGTACTTC. The V call is TRBV4-1, the J call TRBJ2-7; 9 nucleotides match TRBD1. The V gene end was trimmed by 1 base and the J gene end by 4 bases; junction bases not matched to a gene: 2. The CDR3 spans 14 residues. Looked up from germline, CDR1 is MGHRA and CDR2 is YSYEKL.

The chain uses TRBV5-4 and TRBJ1-1, with D possibly matching TRBD1 (6 bases). V dropped 1 base and J dropped 0 bases, with 13 bases sitting between them. This CDR3 comprises 16 residues. Germline loops: CDR1 SGHNT, CDR2 YYREEE (reference sequence). CDR3: CASSLTPDSLNTEAFF. CDR3 bases: TGTGCCAGCAGCTTGACCCCGGACAGCTTGAACACTGAAGCTTTCTTT.

V is TRBV14 and J is TRBJ1-3; 8 bases match TRBD1. The V and J ends lost 5 bases and 4 bases, in that order; junction bases with no gene match: 1. Germline CDR1 is SGHDN and CDR2 is FVKESK. CDR3 size: 13 residues. In nucleotides, the CDR3 is TGTGCCAGCAGCGGGACAGGCGGAAACACCATATATTTT. Translation gives CASSGTGGNTIYF. Using reference TRBV14 and TRBJ1-3 for the parts outside the CDR3, the full variable domain is EAGVTQFPSHSVIEKGQTVTLRCDPISGHDNLYWYRRVMGKEIKFLLHFVKESKQDESGMPNNRFLAERTGGTYSTLKVQPAELEDSGVYFCASSGTGGNTIYFGEGSWLTVV.

The chain couples TRBV2 to TRBJ1-4, with 7 positions matching TRBD1. V lost 4 bases, J lost 8 bases, and 1 base stayed unmatched. This CDR3 is 12 amino acids long. Germline V lookup: CDR1 SNHLY, CDR2 FYNNEI. The CDR3 DNA reads TGTGCCAGCAGTGCCAGGGGGGAAAAACTGTTTTTT. Its translation: CASSARGEKLFF.

This clone is a singleton in its sample. V gene TRBV7-2 combines with J gene TRBJ2-7, with TRBD2 matching over 10 bases. The CDR3 is 15 amino acids. Germline CDR1 reads SGHTA; CDR2 reads FQGNSA. V shed 5 bases, J shed 2 bases, and the junction held 6 bases outside the gene matches. The CDR3 protein is CASSPFSGGTYEQYF. The DNA of the CDR3 is TGTGCCAGCAGCCCTTTTAGCGGGGGGACCTACGAGCAGTACTTC.

Only a few counts were recorded for this clone. The chain combines TRBV11-2 with TRBJ1-5; D is uncertain. V lost 1 base and J lost 9, with 7 bases in between. The length of the CDR3 is 12 residues. Germline CDR1 is SGHAT and CDR2 is FQNNGV. CDR3 in amino acids: CASSLGAGPQHF. The CDR3 coding sequence is TGTGCCAGCAGCTTAGGGGCCGGGCCCCAGCATTTT.

The chain carries TRBV2 and TRBJ1-4; D is possibly TRBD1 (5 bases). V was trimmed by 8 bases and J by 12 bases, leaving 13 bases between them. The germline V gene has CDR1 SNHLY and CDR2 FYNNEI. The CDR3 is 11 amino acids. CDR3 DNA sequence: TGTGCCAGCTTGGGGGGTTCGGAACTGTTTTTT. Translating gives CASLGGSELFF.

The chain has TRBV6-6 and TRBJ1-1, with a weak D call TRBD1 (6 bases). This CDR3 is 15 amino acids long. Trimming shortened V by 5 bases and J by 1 base, and 14 bases separated the two germline ends. Germline assignment: CDR1 MNHNY and CDR2 SVGAGI (reference sequence). CDR3 protein: CASSDRWGGNTEAFF. The CDR3 DNA is TGTGCCAGCAGTGACAGGTGGGGGGGGAACACTGAAGCTTTCTTT.

The V gene is TRBV5-6, the J gene TRBJ2-7, with D tentatively TRBD1 (5 bases). Germline V gene lookup returns CDR1 SGHDT and CDR2 YYEEEE. This CDR3 spans 13 amino acids. With 2 bases removed from V and 7 bases from J, the gap between germline ends came to 13 bases. DNA of the CDR3: TGTGCCAGCAGCTTTCTCCAGGGCCGGGAGCAGTACTTC. Protein sequence: CASSFLQGREQYF. The whole variable domain, filled in from reference TRBV5-6 and TRBJ2-7, reads DAGVTQSPTHLIKTRGQQVTLRCSPKSGHDTVSWYQQALGQGPQFIFQYYEEEERQRGNFPDRFSGHQFPNYSSELNVNALLLGDSALYLCASSFLQGREQYFGPGTRLTVT.

This clone was recorded a few times. V is TRBV3-1 (or the pseudogene TRBV3-2) and J is TRBJ1-1; no clear D. The germline gives CDR1 LGHDT, CDR2 YNNKEL (reference sequence). This CDR3 comprises 14 residues. The V end lost 1 base, the J end lost 6 bases, and 12 bases lay between the germline ends. The CDR3 DNA sequence: TGTGCCAGCAGCCAAGGCGGGTTTCTAGCTGAAGCTTTCTTT. It specifies CASSQGGFLAEAFF.

V and J are TRBV18 and TRBJ2-3, with 11 bases aligning to TRBD2. V trimming: 0 bases; J trimming: 3 bases; junction bases outside the gene matches: 8. In germline, CDR1 is KGHSH, CDR2 LQKENI. The CDR3 is 18 residues long. This CDR3 reads CASSPPGSGGAGTDTQYF. The DNA of the CDR3 is TGTGCCAGCTCACCACCGGGTAGCGGGGGGGCCGGGACAGATACGCAGTATTTT. The variable domain in full, with the rest retrieved from reference TRBV18 and TRBJ2-3, is NAGVMQNPRHLVRRRGQEARLRCSPMKGHSHVYWYRQLPEEGLKFMVYLQKENIIDESGMPKERFSAEFPKEGPSILRIQQVVRGDSAAYFCASSPPGSGGAGTDTQYFGPGTRLTVL.

The rearrangement joins TRBV18 to TRBJ1-1; D is perhaps TRBD1 (6 bases). Germline CDR1 reads KGHSH; CDR2 reads LQKENI. Trimming stripped 6 bases from V and 4 bases from J, with 12 bases between. CDR3 length: 13 amino acids. Here the CDR3 DNA reads TGTGCCAGCTCCCAGGGGCTGGGCACTGAAGCTTTCTTT. Encoded protein: CASSQGLGTEAFF.

This clone was found once. The gene calls are TRBV19 and TRBJ1-6; the match to TRBD1 covers 8 bases. The CDR3 spans 15 residues. J was trimmed by 9 bases and V by 7 bases; bases with no gene match: 11. Looked up from germline, CDR1 is LNHDA and CDR2 is SQIVND (reference sequence). The CDR3 protein is CASNLGGQGGSPLHF. In nucleotides, the CDR3 is TGTGCCAGTAACCTGGGTGGACAGGGTGGTTCACCCCTCCACTTT.